Listed here are 28 T cell receptor beta chains from one sample, sequenced in a study of CXCR3-negative and CXCR3-positive naive CD8 T cells. UMI-labeled TRB cDNA libraries were prepared by 5' RACE. No DNA is given; TCRdb re-called the 5' RACE reads and lists each CDR3 protein once. This repertoire includes about 48,000 distinct CDR3 sequences. The material sequenced was memory CD8+ T cells from blood. The receptors shown here come from a human donor in good health. Some clones in this sample may be carry-over from other donors' samples.

This chain joins TRBV28 and TRBJ1-5. This CDR3 is built from 15 residues. The germline V gene has CDR1 MDHEN and CDR2 SYDVKM. The chain's CDR3 is CASSSGIRGYEPQHF.

The CDR3 reads CASSWTAEYEQYF. J is TRBJ2-7 and V is TRBV5-1. Germline CDR1 is SGHRS and CDR2 is YFSETQ. This CDR3 is built from 13 residues. Supplemented by reference TRBV5-1 and TRBJ2-7, the full variable domain reads KAGVTQTPRYLIKTRGQQVTLSCSPISGHRSVSWYQQTPGQGLQFLFEYFSETQRNKGNFPGRFSGRQFSNSRSEMNVSTLELGDSALYLCASSWTAEYEQYFGPGTRLTVT.

The chain couples TRBV29-1 to TRBJ1-1. Germline loops: CDR1 SQVTM, CDR2 ANQGSEA. This CDR3 contains 12 residues. This CDR3 is CSVYEENTEAFF.

The chain joins TRBV20-1 to TRBJ2-7; the TRBD2 assignment by TCRdb is unverifiable without DNA. The CDR3 extends over 12 amino acids. Per the germline V gene, CDR1 is DFQATT and CDR2 is SNEGSKA (reference sequence). CDR3 sequence: CSARGEGGEQYF.

This clonotype is deemed large by its frequency. The chain recombines TRBV29-1 with TRBJ2-7; checking the TCRdb D call of TRBD1 is not possible without DNA. Germline V gene data show CDR1 as SQVTM and CDR2 as ANQGSEA. The CDR3 consists of 15 residues. The CDR3 is CSVEGGRSQSYEQYF.

The chain uses TRBV7-9 and TRBJ2-1; as DNA is missing, the TRBD1 call by TCRdb cannot be tested. The CDR3 length is 14 residues. CDR1 SEHNR and CDR2 FQNEAQ come from the germline V gene (reference sequence). CDR3 region: CASRPQGAYNEQFF. The full variable domain, its missing parts supplied by reference TRBV7-9 and TRBJ2-1, is DTGVSQNPRHKITKRGQNVTFRCDPISEHNRLYWYRQTLGQGPEFLTYFQNEAQLEKSRLLSDRFSAERPKGSFSTLEIQRTEQGDSAMYLCASRPQGAYNEQFFGPGTRLTVL.

The J gene is TRBJ1-2, the V gene TRBV7-3. The CDR3 has 15 amino acids. In germline, CDR1 is SGHTA, CDR2 FQGTGA. CDR3 protein: CASSPGGGTSYGYTF. Based on the CDR3 plus reference TRBV7-3 and TRBJ1-2, the full variable domain is GAGVSQTPSNKVTEKGKYVELRCDPISGHTALYWYRQSLGQGPEFLIYFQGTGAADDSGLPNDRFFAVRPEGSVSTLKIQRTERGDSAVYLCASSPGGGTSYGYTFGSGTRLTVV.

The rearrangement uses TRBV29-1 and TRBJ1-1; no DNA is available, so the TRBD1 call from TCRdb remains unchecked. Germline CDR1 reads SQVTM; CDR2 reads ANQGSEA. CDR3 size: 12 residues. The CDR3 loop reads CSVRGQAPEAFF.

The gene calls are TRBV7-9 and TRBJ2-2; TCRdb lists TRBD1, though no DNA is available to test this call. CDR3 length: 15 residues. Germline V gives CDR1 SEHNR, CDR2 FQNEAQ (reference sequence). The CDR3 reads CATAMGTGVAGELFF.

The J gene is TRBJ1-1, the V gene TRBV5-1; no DNA is available, so the TRBD1 call from TCRdb remains unchecked. There are 15 residues in the CDR3. Germline V gene sequence: CDR1 SGHRS, CDR2 YFSETQ. The chain's CDR3 is CASSLGWGSNTEAFF.

The chain employs TRBV20-1 and TRBJ2-5; absent DNA, TCRdb's TRBD2 call cannot be checked. CDR3 size: 17 residues. Germline loops: CDR1 DFQATT, CDR2 SNEGSKA (reference sequence). CDR3 loop: CSATSGTSGGMQETQYF.

CDR3 sequence: CAIMRTGGYTGELFF. The genes are TRBV10-3 and TRBJ2-2; TCRdb names TRBD1, which stays unverified in the absence of DNA. The CDR3 extends over 15 amino acids. The germline gives CDR1 ENHRY, CDR2 SYGVKD.

This rearrangement joins TRBV12-3 or TRBV12-4 to TRBJ1-2. CDR3 length: 16 residues. CDR3 residues: CASSLGLVVSNYGYTF.

V gene TRBV28 combines with J gene TRBJ2-7; the D gene TCRdb calls, TRBD1, cannot be checked with no DNA. The germline CDR1 and CDR2 sequences are MDHEN and SYDVKM. The CDR3 consists of 12 residues. The chain's CDR3 is CASSLVGDEQYF.

This sequence joins TRBV29-1 and TRBJ2-7; TCRdb returns TRBD2, unconfirmable since there is no DNA. Germline CDR1 and CDR2: SQVTM and ANQGSEA. The CDR3 spans 11 residues. CDR3 loop: CSVEEGAGPRF.

J is TRBJ2-1 and V is TRBV6-5. The CDR3 extends over 15 amino acids. CDR1 is MNHEY, CDR2 SVGAGI, per germline. CDR3 sequence reads: CASSLSVSSYNEQFF.

The chain combines TRBV4-1 with TRBJ1-1. The germline gives CDR1 MGHRA, CDR2 YSYEKL. The CDR3 sequence is 13 residues long. CDR3 region: CASSQVRGSEAFF.

The V and J genes are TRBV6-2 or TRBV6-3 and TRBJ2-3; the D call from TCRdb, TRBD1, cannot be confirmed without DNA. The germline CDR1 and CDR2 sequences are MNHEY and SVGEGT. This CDR3 has 14 residues. CDR3 protein: CASSSGRGGDTQYF.

The chain joins TRBV20-1 to TRBJ2-1; TCRdb's D call of TRBD2 is untestable without DNA. CDR1 is DFQATT, CDR2 SNEGSKA, per germline (reference sequence). This CDR3 has 12 amino acids. The CDR3 is CSASRLNNEQFF.

V gene TRBV12-3 or TRBV12-4 combines with J gene TRBJ2-7; TCRdb's D call of TRBD2 is untestable without DNA. This CDR3 has 12 residues. The CDR3: CASSRLAYEQYF.

The J gene is TRBJ1-1, the V gene TRBV27; without DNA, the TCRdb call of TRBD1 cannot be checked. Looked up from germline, CDR1 is MNHEY and CDR2 is SMNVEV (reference sequence). The CDR3 runs 13 residues. The CDR3 region is CASQRTGYTEAFF.

The chain recombines TRBV4-3 with TRBJ2-7. The germline gives CDR1 LGHNA, CDR2 YSLEER. The length of the CDR3 is 16 residues. CDR3: CASSQDTDRGPYEQYF.

The rearrangement joins TRBV5-1 to TRBJ1-1. This CDR3 contains 12 residues. Germline CDR1 reads SGHRS; CDR2 reads YFSETQ. The CDR3 sequence: CASSLAGGEAFF.

The rearrangement uses TRBV6-2 or TRBV6-3 and TRBJ1-1; TCRdb proposes TRBD1, but this gene call is untestable without DNA. CDR3 length: 14 amino acids. Per the germline V gene, CDR1 is MNHEY and CDR2 is SVGEGT. CDR3 amino acids: CASSLSRRGTEAFF.

V gene TRBV7-9 combines with J gene TRBJ1-3; TCRdb returns TRBD1, unconfirmable since there is no DNA. In germline, CDR1 is SEHNR, CDR2 FQNEAQ (reference sequence). The CDR3 has 13 amino acids. This CDR3 is CASSAGAGNTIYF.

The chain couples TRBV28 to TRBJ2-1; the D call from TCRdb, TRBD2, cannot be confirmed without DNA. Germline CDR1 reads MDHEN; CDR2 reads SYDVKM. This CDR3 has 15 amino acids. The chain's CDR3 is CASSLWMGLTNEQFF.

The J gene is TRBJ2-4, the V gene TRBV4-3; TCRdb's D call of TRBD1 is untestable without DNA. CDR3 length: 15 residues. Looked up from germline, CDR1 is LGHNA and CDR2 is YSLEER. CDR3 residues: CASSRTGDAKNIQYF.

The chain combines TRBV6-5 with TRBJ2-1; checking the TCRdb D call of TRBD2 is not possible without DNA. CDR1 is MNHEY, CDR2 SVGAGI, per germline. The CDR3 is made up of 15 amino acids. CDR3: CASSLGGAITREQFF.